This T cell receptor beta chain was sequenced in a study of shared clonotypes between healthy human individuals. Study outcomes and limitations: Memory subsets had estimated richness that was generally smaller than that of naive subsets.

Concerning this clone: What it binds is not known.

The CDR3 loop spans 12 amino acids. Trimming left V 5 bases short and J 5 bases short, with 9 bases between. The germline V gene encodes CDR1 SGHNT and CDR2 YENEEA. TCRdb keeps only in-frame clones here, not all; method: immunoSEQ multiplex PCR. The sample has about 1 million clones, about 70% seen once. V and J are TRBV11-3 and TRBJ2-5; D call uncertain. The clonotype was recovered from a man aged 18-30 years in good health. The sample taken for sequencing was memory CD4+ T cells sorted from blood. Subset meaning: CD45RA-negative fraction. The DNA of the CDR3 is TGTGCCAGCAGCCAATCGTCGGAGACCCAGTACTTC. Translated: CASSQSSETQYF.